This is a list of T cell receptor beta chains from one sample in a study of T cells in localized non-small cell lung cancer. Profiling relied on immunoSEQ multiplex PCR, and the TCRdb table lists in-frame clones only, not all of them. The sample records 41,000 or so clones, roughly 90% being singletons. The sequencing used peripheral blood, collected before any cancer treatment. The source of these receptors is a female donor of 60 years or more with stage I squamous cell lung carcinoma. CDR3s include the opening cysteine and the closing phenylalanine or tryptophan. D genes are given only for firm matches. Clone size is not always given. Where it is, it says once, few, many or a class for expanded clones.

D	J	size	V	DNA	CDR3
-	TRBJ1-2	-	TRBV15	TGTGCCACCAGCAGAGATCGGGGTGCCTCTAACTATGGCTACACCTTC	CATSRDRGASNYGYTF
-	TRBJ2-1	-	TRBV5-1	TGCGCCAGCAGCTTGGGCCCCTCGGGCAGCCGAACTTACAATGAGCAGTTCTTC	CASSLGPSGSRTYNEQFF
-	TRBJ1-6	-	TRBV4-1	TGCGCCAGCAGCCAACCTAGCCCTGTTTCACCCCTCCACTTT	CASSQPSPVSPLHF
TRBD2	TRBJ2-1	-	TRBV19	TGTGCCAGTAGTATACTAGCGGGAGGAACCTACAATGAGCAGTTCTTC	CASSILAGGTYNEQFF
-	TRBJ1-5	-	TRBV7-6	TGTGCCAGCACCCCGTCTCGTTATGTCCAGCATTTT	CASTPSRYVQHF
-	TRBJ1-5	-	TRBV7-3	TGTGCCAGCAGCTTAACCAGGAATCAGCCCCAGCATTTT	CASSLTRNQPQHF
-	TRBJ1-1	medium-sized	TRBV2	TGTGCCACTATGGACGGTCTGAACACTGAAGCTTTCTTT	CATMDGLNTEAFF
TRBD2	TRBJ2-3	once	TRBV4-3	TGCGCCAGCAGCCAAGACTGGCTTCCCGCGGGAGGGCCCCATACGCAGTATTTT	CASSQDWLPAGGPHTQYF
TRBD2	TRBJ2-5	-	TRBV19	TGTGCCAGTAGGGAGCGGGAGGGGTTCCAAGAGACCCAGTACTTC	CASREREGFQETQYF
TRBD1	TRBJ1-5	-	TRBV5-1	TGCGCCAGCAGCTTGGGTGGGACAGACAATCAGCCCCAGCATTTT	CASSLGGTDNQPQHF
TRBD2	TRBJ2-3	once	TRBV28	TGTGCCAGCCTTCGTCCGGGCGGGAGGGGCACAGATACGCAGTATTTT	CASLRPGGRGTDTQYF
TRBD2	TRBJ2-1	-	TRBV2	TGTGCCAGCAGCTATAGCGGGAGGACCCTCTACAATGAGCAGTTCTTC	CASSYSGRTLYNEQFF
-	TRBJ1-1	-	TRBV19	TGTGCCAGTAAGTGGAAGACTGAAGCTTTCTTT	CASKWKTEAFF
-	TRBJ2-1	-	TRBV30	TGTGCCTGGAGTGTTGGATCCTACAATGAGCAGTTCTTC	CAWSVGSYNEQFF
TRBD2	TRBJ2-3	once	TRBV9	TGTGCCAGCAGCGCAACGGGACTAGAAAACACAGATACGCAGTATTTT	CASSATGLENTDTQYF
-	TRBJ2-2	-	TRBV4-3	TGCGCCAGCAGCCGACTACAAACAGGCCCTAAGGGCGGGGAGCTGTTTTTT	CASSRLQTGPKGGELFF
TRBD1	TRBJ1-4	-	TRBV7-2	TGTGCCAGCAGCGAGGGGACAGGGCGTGAAAAACTGTTTTTT	CASSEGTGREKLFF
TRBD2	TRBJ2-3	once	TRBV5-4	TGTGCCAGCAACTCCAAGCGGGAGGGAAGCCGGGATACGCAGTATTTT	CASNSKREGSRDTQYF
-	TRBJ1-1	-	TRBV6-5	TGTGCCAGCAGGAGGGGAGCGGGAGAAGAAGCTTTCTTT	CASRRGAGEEAFF
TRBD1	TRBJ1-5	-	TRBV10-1	TGCGCCAGCGCCGACTGGGACAGGGTAATCCAGCCCCAGCATTTT	CASADWDRVIQPQHF
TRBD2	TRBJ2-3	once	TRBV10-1	TGCGCCAGCAGTGAGGATCTAGCGGGAGAATCAGATACGCAGTATTTT	CASSEDLAGESDTQYF
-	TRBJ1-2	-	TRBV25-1	TGTGCCAGCAGTGCGTCGGGACACCGCTATGGCTACACCTTC	CASSASGHRYGYTF
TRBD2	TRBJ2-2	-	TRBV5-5	TGTGCCAGCAGCTCACTACTAGCGGGAGGGCCCTCGGGCACCGGGGAGCTGTTTTTT	CASSSLLAGGPSGTGELFF
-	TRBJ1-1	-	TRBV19	TGTGCCAGTACGGAGGACGGGAACACTGAAGCTTTCTTT	CASTEDGNTEAFF
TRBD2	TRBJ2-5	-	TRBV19	TGTGCCAGTACCGACAGCGGGAGGGAGACCCAGTACTTC	CASTDSGRETQYF
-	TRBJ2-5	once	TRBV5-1	TGCGCCAGCAGCTTGGGTCATTCGAGTGGGGGCGAGACCCAGTACTTC	CASSLGHSSGGETQYF
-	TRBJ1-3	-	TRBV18	TGTGCCAGCTCACCACAGGGCTCTGGAAACACCATATATTTT	CASSPQGSGNTIYF
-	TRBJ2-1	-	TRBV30	TGTGCCTACGCAAGCTTAAGGGGGGAGCAGTTCTTC	CAYASLRGEQFF
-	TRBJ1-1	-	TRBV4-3	TGCGCCAGCAGCCAAGGGTCGGGGCTCACTGAAGCTTTCTTT	CASSQGSGLTEAFF
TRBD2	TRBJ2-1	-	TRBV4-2	TGTGCCAGCAGCCAAGATTTCCTAGCGGGAGGAAACAACGGGCAGTTCTTC	CASSQDFLAGGNNGQFF
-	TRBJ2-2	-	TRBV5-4	TGTGCCAGCAGCGGACAGTTAGCCGGGGAGCTGTTTTTT	CASSGQLAGELFF
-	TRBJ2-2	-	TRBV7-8	TGTGCCAGCCGACAGGGAGGGAACACCGGGGAGCTGTTTTTT	CASRQGGNTGELFF
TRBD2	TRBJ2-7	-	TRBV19	TGTGCCAGTAGTCTCTCCGGGACTAACTCCTACGAGCAGTACTTC	CASSLSGTNSYEQYF
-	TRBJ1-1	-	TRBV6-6	TGTGCCAGCAGTTACCGGGGACCGATGAACACTGAAGCTTTCTTT	CASSYRGPMNTEAFF
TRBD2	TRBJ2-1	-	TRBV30	TGTGCCCATGAGCGGGAGGGAAAAAATGAGCAGTTCTTC	CAHEREGKNEQFF
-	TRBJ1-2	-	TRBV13	TGTGCCAGCAGCTTAGGCCCAGACAGATGGGGCTATGGCTACACCTTC	CASSLGPDRWGYGYTF
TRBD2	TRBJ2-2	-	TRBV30	TGTGCCTGGAGTATCACCCCTAGCGGGAGGGCCCGGACCGGGGAGCTGTTTTTT	CAWSITPSGRARTGELFF
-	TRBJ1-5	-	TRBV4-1	TGCGCCAGCAGCCGCCCAGGAGTGAGCAATCAGCCCCAGCATTTT	CASSRPGVSNQPQHF
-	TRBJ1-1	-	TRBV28	TGTGCCAGCAGTACGACTAGGGGCCGGGGGACTGAAGCTTTCTTT	CASSTTRGRGTEAFF
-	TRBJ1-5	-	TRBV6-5	TGTGCCAGCAGCAGGGGAAGGGATCAGCCCCAGCATTTT	CASSRGRDQPQHF
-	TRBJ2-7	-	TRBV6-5	TGTGCCAGCAGTCTAACAAGAAATCTTTACGAGCAGTACTTC	CASSLTRNLYEQYF
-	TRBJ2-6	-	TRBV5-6	TGTGCCAGCAGTTTAATCGGGGCCAACGTCCTGACTTTC	CASSLIGANVLTF
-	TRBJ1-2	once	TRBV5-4	TGTGCCAGCAGCTCGCGTCCGACAGGCAACTATGGCTACACCTTC	CASSSRPTGNYGYTF
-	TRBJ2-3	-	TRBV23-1	TGCGCCATCACTCACCACCGCGAGTGGCCATCCCAGGGTGCGGATACGCAGTATTTT	CAITHHREWPSQGADTQYF
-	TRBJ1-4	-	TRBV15	TGTGCCACCAGCAGAGATAGGGGGATTTGGGAAAAACTGTTTTTT	CATSRDRGIWEKLFF
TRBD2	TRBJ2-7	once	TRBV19	TGTGCCAGTAGTATCCGACTAGCGGGGGGATCCTACGAGCAGTACTTC	CASSIRLAGGSYEQYF
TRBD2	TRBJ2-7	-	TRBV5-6	TGTGCCAGCAGCTTAACTAGCGGGAGACCCGAGCAGTACTTC	CASSLTSGRPEQYF
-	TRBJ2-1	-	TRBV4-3	TGCGCCAGCAGCCAGAACTCCGGGACCGGAGTTTACAATGAGCAGTTCTTC	CASSQNSGTGVYNEQFF
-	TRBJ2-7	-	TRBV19	TGTGCCAGTAGCGCCGGGACGGGAACCTACGAGCAGTACTTC	CASSAGTGTYEQYF
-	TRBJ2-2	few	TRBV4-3	TGCGCCAGCAGCCTCTACTGGGCTTCGGAGGGGGAGCTGTTTTTT	CASSLYWASEGELFF
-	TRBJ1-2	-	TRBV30	TGTGCCTGGAGTTTTGCTGGGGGAGGCTATGGCTACACCTTC	CAWSFAGGGYGYTF
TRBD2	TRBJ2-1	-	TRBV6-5	TGTGCCAGCAGAGACCAGGGACTAGTTCTTGAGCAGTTCTTC	CASRDQGLVLEQFF
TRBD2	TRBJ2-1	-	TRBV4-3	TGCGCCAGCAGCCAAGAGCCGGCTAGCGGGAGTTTTGAGCAGTTCTTC	CASSQEPASGSFEQFF
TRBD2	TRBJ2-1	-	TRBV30	TGTGCCTGGAGTCGACTAGCGGGATCCTACAATGAGCAGTTCTTC	CAWSRLAGSYNEQFF
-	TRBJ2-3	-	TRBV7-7	TGTGCTAGCAGTCCCTTGACTAGCACAGATACGCAGTATTTT	CASSPLTSTDTQYF